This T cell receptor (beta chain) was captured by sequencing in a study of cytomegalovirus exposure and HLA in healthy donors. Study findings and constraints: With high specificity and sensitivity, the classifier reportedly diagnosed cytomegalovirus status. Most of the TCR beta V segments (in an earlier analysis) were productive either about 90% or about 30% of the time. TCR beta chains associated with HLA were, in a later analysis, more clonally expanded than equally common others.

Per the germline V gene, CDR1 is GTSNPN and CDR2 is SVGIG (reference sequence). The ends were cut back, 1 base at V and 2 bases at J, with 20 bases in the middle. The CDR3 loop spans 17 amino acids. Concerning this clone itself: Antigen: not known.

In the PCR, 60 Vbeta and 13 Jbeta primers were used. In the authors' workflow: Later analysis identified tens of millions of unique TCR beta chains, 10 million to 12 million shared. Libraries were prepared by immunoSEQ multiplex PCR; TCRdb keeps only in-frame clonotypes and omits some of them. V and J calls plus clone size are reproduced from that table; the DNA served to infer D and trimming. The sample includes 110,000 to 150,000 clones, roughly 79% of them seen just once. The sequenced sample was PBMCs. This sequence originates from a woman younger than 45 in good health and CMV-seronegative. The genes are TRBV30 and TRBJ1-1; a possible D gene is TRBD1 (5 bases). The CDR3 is CAWSGRAPQGVNTEAFF. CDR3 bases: TGTGCCTGGAGTGGCCGGGCCCCCCAAGGGGTAAACACTGAAGCTTTCTTT.